This passage covers 26 T cell receptor beta chains from one sample sequenced in a study of PD-1 blockade in classical Hodgkin lymphoma. Generated by immunoSEQ multiplex PCR, the TCRdb table keeps only in-frame clones and is missing some. The table records roughly 68,000 clones, 93% of them present only once. Time point denoted: newly diagnosed, previously untreated cHL patient sample. The sample consisted of peripheral blood mononuclear cells (PBMCs). The receptor source for this set is a human donor with classical Hodgkin lymphoma.

This chain links TRBV5-6 with TRBJ2-7; D is possibly TRBD2 (6 bases). Germline V lookup: CDR1 SGHDT, CDR2 YYEEEE. Trimming cost V 0 bases and J 11 bases, with 18 bases left between them. CDR3 length: 14 residues. For the CDR3, the DNA is TGTGCCAGCAGCTTGGTAGGAGGGGACGTCCAAAAGTACTTC. Its translation is CASSLVGGDVQKYF.

V is TRBV10-3 and J is TRBJ1-2; D unclear. There are 14 residues in the CDR3. Germline V lookup: CDR1 ENHRY, CDR2 SYGVKD. V gave up 3 bases and J gave up 2 bases, with 10 bases separating them. This CDR3 is CAISDLSGNYGYTF. The CDR3 nucleotides read TGTGCCATCAGTGATTTGTCAGGAAACTATGGCTACACCTTC.

The CDR3 nucleotides are TGTGCCAGCAGCTTAGAACGAGCCGCCGGGGAGCTGTTTTTT. It yields the protein CASSLERAAGELFF. V is TRBV11-2 and J is TRBJ2-2, with no clear D. Trimming cost V 0 bases and J 6 bases, with 8 bases left between them. The CDR3 has 14 residues. CDR1 and CDR2 (germline): SGHAT, FQNNGV.

The chain has TRBV19 and TRBJ2-5; 8 positions agree with TRBD2. The CDR3 totals 16 residues. J lost 2 bases, V lost 3 bases, and 8 bases had no gene match. Germline lookup yields CDR1 LNHDA and CDR2 SQIVND (reference sequence). CDR3 amino acids: CASSIISGSTQETQYF. The CDR3 DNA follows: TGTGCCAGTAGTATCATCAGCGGGAGTACACAAGAGACCCAGTACTTC.

CDR3 in amino acids: CASSLDRGGTGNTIYF. DNA for the CDR3: TGTGCCAGCAGCCTGGACAGGGGGGGAACTGGAAACACCATATATTTT. The rearrangement uses TRBV7-2 and TRBJ1-3, with 10 bases that match TRBD1. The CDR3 has 16 amino acids. Germline CDR1 SGHTA, CDR2 FQGNSA. V lost 5 bases to trimming and J lost 2 bases; unmatched junction nucleotides: 6.

The rearrangement links TRBV10-3 to TRBJ2-1, with TRBD2 identical over 8 bases. CDR1 and CDR2 from the germline V gene are ENHRY and SYGVKD. The CDR3 consists of 14 residues. Trimming cost V 7 bases and J 0 bases; bases outside gene matches: 2. The CDR3: CAITGTSSYNEQFF. CDR3 nucleotide sequence: TGTGCCATCACAGGGACTAGCTCCTACAATGAGCAGTTCTTC.

This chain links TRBV29-1 with TRBJ2-2; the D is unclear. Looked up from germline, CDR1 is SQVTM and CDR2 is ANQGSEA. The CDR3 is 12 amino acids. V lost 4 bases and J 8 bases, leaving 11 bases between the germline ends. The CDR3 here is CSVGQLRGELFF. The CDR3 nucleotides read TGCAGCGTTGGACAATTGAGAGGGGAGCTGTTTTTT.

This clone was found a few times. The DNA of the CDR3 is TGTGCCAGCAGGGCTAGCGGGGGGCTGGGGGAGACCCAGTACTTC. Protein product: CASRASGGLGETQYF. The rearrangement links TRBV25-1 to TRBJ2-5, with TRBD2 matching over 11 bases. CDR3 length: 15 amino acids. Germline V CDR1 and CDR2: MGHDK, SYGVNS. Trimming at V came to 6 bases and at J to 5 bases, leaving 8 bases not matched to a gene.

This sequence joins TRBV28 and TRBJ1-2; possibly TRBD1 for D (5 bases). V shed 5 bases and J shed 13 bases, with 17 bases lying between them. From germline, CDR1 is MDHEN and CDR2 SYDVKM. CDR3 length equals 12 residues. The CDR3 spells CASSTTLRGATF. CDR3 coding DNA: TGTGCCAGCAGTACTACACTGCGCGGGGCCACCTTC.

The chain uses TRBV7-2 and TRBJ2-1; D may be TRBD2 (5 bases). Germline V gene lookup returns CDR1 SGHTA and CDR2 FQGNSA. Deletions cut 3 bases from V and 4 bases from J, with 22 bases between. This CDR3 has 18 residues. The CDR3 region is CASSFPTDGKIGYNEQFF. The CDR3 DNA is TGTGCCAGCAGCTTTCCTACAGACGGGAAAATCGGGTACAATGAGCAGTTCTTC.

Comment on this clone: Germline is not matched at one junction end, which may reflect a read error. V gene TRBV14 combines with J gene TRBJ1-1; no reliable D call. The CDR3 has 14 residues. Germline V gene lookup returns CDR1 SGHDN and CDR2 FVKESK. CDR3: CASSQDSRQAYRRF. The CDR3 DNA follows: TGTGCCAGCAGCCAAGATTCGAGGCAGGCTTACCGTCGTTTT.

The rearrangement uses TRBV6-1 and TRBJ1-5; TRBD1 matches at 7 bases. The CDR3 has 15 amino acids. The germline V gene has CDR1 MNHNS and CDR2 SASEGT. Trimming at V came to 7 bases and at J to 0 bases, leaving 6 bases not matched to a gene. The CDR3 spells CASNKGQNSNQPQHF. The CDR3 DNA is TGTGCCAGCAACAAGGGACAGAATAGCAATCAGCCCCAGCATTTT.

The rearrangement joins TRBV5-5 to TRBJ2-7; 8 bases align to TRBD1. This CDR3 region has 14 residues. The germline V gene has CDR1 SGHKS and CDR2 YYEKEE (reference sequence). V was pared by 4 bases and J by 7 bases, with 10 bases of the junction left unmatched. CDR3: CASSAATGVREQYF. CDR3 DNA sequence: TGTGCCAGCAGCGCTGCGACAGGGGTTCGGGAGCAGTACTTC.

The chain combines TRBV14 with TRBJ2-4; perhaps TRBD2 as D (5 bases). Germline V gives CDR1 SGHDN, CDR2 FVKESK. This CDR3 contains 11 residues. Trimming removed 5 bases at V and 9 bases at J, with 8 bases between. Written as DNA, the CDR3 is TGTGCCAGCAGCTACGGAGGCATTCAGTACTTC. This sequence encodes CASSYGGIQYF. Together with reference TRBV14 and TRBJ2-4, the CDR3 gives the full variable domain: EAGVTQFPSHSVIEKGQTVTLRCDPISGHDNLYWYRRVMGKEIKFLLHFVKESKQDESGMPNNRFLAERTGGTYSTLKVQPAELEDSGVYFCASSYGGIQYFGAGTRLSVL.

The V gene is TRBV10-2, the J gene TRBJ2-7; D is possibly TRBD1 or TRBD2 (5 bases each). V lost 3 bases and J 1 base, leaving 19 bases between the germline ends. The CDR3 is 17 residues long. Germline V lookup: CDR1 WSHSY, CDR2 SAAADI. For the CDR3, the DNA is TGCGCCAGCAGTGATGTCGCGATTGGGGGTTGGTCCTACGAGCAGTACTTC. Protein: CASSDVAIGGWSYEQYF.

CDR3 nucleotides: TGCGCCAGCAGCTCCGGGGACTTAGTGTATGGCTACACCTTC. Protein sequence: CASSSGDLVYGYTF. The chain couples TRBV5-1 to TRBJ1-2, with a tentative D call TRBD1 (5 bases). The CDR3 totals 14 residues. The germline CDR1 and CDR2 sequences are SGHRS and YFSETQ. Trimming cost V 3 bases and J 5 bases, with 14 bases left between them.

The rearrangement links TRBV5-6 to TRBJ2-5, with TRBD1 identical over 8 bases. CDR3 length equals 15 residues. CDR1 and CDR2 from the germline V gene are SGHDT and YYEEEE. J was trimmed by 4 bases and V by 4 bases; bases with no gene match: 9. The CDR3 spells CASSRVPGGGETQYF. The DNA of the CDR3 is TGTGCCAGCAGCCGCGTACCAGGGGGCGGAGAGACCCAGTACTTC.

This sequence joins TRBV11-2 and TRBJ2-7; D is ambiguous. Germline V gene sequence: CDR1 SGHAT, CDR2 FQNNGV. CDR3 size: 15 residues. Trimming left V 8 bases short and J 3 bases short, with 20 bases between. For the CDR3, the DNA is TGTGCCAGCCAACAGACCCTCCCCGTCTACTACGAGCAGTACTTC. Translation: CASQQTLPVYYEQYF.

CDR3 amino acids: CASSLDGMNTEAFF. In nucleotides, the CDR3 is TGTGCCAGCAGCTTAGACGGGATGAACACTGAAGCTTTCTTT. The chain employs TRBV7-9 and TRBJ1-1; D not resolved. Germline CDR1 SEHNR, CDR2 FQNEAQ (reference sequence). V lost 1 base, J lost 0 bases, and 6 bases lay in between. The CDR3 is 14 residues long.

This chain connects TRBV18 to TRBJ1-3, with no clear D. CDR1 and CDR2 from the germline V gene are KGHSH and LQKENI. The CDR3 extends over 14 amino acids. V lost 3 bases and J lost 0, with 6 bases in between. As DNA, the CDR3 is TGTGCCAGCTCACCTCTACCCTCTGGAAACACCATATATTTT. Translating gives CASSPLPSGNTIYF.

The V gene is TRBV7-3, the J gene TRBJ1-1; D unclear. Looked up from germline, CDR1 is SGHTA and CDR2 is FQGTGA. CDR3 length equals 13 residues. Trimming pared 5 bases from V and 6 bases from J, leaving 13 bases between. The CDR3 DNA follows: TGTGCCAGCAGCCGCGGGGATGTCGCTGAAGCTTTCTTT. This codes for CASSRGDVAEAFF.

The V and J genes are TRBV2 and TRBJ2-3; 9 bases map to TRBD2. With V trimmed by 8 bases and J by 1 base, 7 bases remained unmatched. The CDR3 totals 15 residues. Germline CDR1 is SNHLY and CDR2 is FYNNEI. The CDR3 coding sequence is TGTGCCAGCTCCTCCAGGACTAGCGGCACAGATACGCAGTATTTT. This encodes CASSSRTSGTDTQYF.

The chain carries TRBV5-1 and TRBJ2-7; a weak D match, TRBD2 (5 bases). CDR3 length: 20 amino acids. Trimming stripped 0 bases from V and 6 bases from J, with 31 bases between. Germline V gene sequence: CDR1 SGHRS, CDR2 YFSETQ. The CDR3 sequence: CASSLALEGFFDSVRREQYF. CDR3 nucleotide sequence: TGCGCCAGCAGCTTGGCCTTAGAGGGCTTCTTCGATTCGGTTCGTCGCGAGCAGTACTTC.

V and J are TRBV28 and TRBJ1-4; TRBD1 might be the D (5 bases). The V end was cut by 6 bases, the J end by 9 bases, with 20 bases between. CDR3 length: 15 residues. The germline gives CDR1 MDHEN, CDR2 SYDVKM. DNA of the CDR3: TGTGCCAGCAGGGGATCGGACGGGGGGAGGAAAAAACTGTTTTTT. This encodes CASRGSDGGRKKLFF.

The chain links TRBV6-1 to TRBJ1-1; D gene unclear. The CDR3 extends over 14 amino acids. V lost 7 bases and J lost 0, with 12 bases in between. Germline values: CDR1 MNHNS, CDR2 SASEGT. CDR3 region: CASNPEGVNTEAFF. CDR3 coding DNA: TGTGCCAGCAACCCAGAAGGAGTGAACACTGAAGCTTTCTTT.

The rearrangement uses TRBV4-1 and TRBJ2-3; D not resolved. The germline V gene has CDR1 MGHRA and CDR2 YSYEKL. This CDR3 spans 14 amino acids. Trimming pared 3 bases from V and 2 bases from J, leaving 9 bases between. CDR3 coding DNA: TGCGCCAGCAGCCAGGGGTCCTACACAGATACGCAGTATTTT. It specifies CASSQGSYTDTQYF.